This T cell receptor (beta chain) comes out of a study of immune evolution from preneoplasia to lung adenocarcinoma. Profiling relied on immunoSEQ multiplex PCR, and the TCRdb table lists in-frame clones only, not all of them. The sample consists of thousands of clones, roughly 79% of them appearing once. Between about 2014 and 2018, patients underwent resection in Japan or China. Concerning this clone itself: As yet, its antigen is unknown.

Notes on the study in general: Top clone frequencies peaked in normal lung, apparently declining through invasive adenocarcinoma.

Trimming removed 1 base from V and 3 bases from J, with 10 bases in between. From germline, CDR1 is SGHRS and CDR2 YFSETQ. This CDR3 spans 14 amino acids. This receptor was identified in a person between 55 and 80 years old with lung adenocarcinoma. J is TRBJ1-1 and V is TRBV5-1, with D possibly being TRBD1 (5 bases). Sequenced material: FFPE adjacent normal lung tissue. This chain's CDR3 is CASSLQGVDTEAFF. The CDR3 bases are TGCGCCAGCAGCTTGCAGGGTGTCGACACTGAAGCTTTCTTT.